This T cell receptor beta chain is from a study of chemoradiotherapy in HPV16-positive cancers. Findings and caveats of the study: Only a couple of HPV16-positive patients supplied the functional HPV-specificity definition. Candidate HPV-specific clones and E7-related TCR motifs grew in tumor during treatment.

Sequenced by immunoSEQ multiplex PCR; TCRdb stores in-frame clones only, minus some. The data contain 15,000 to 20,000 clones, about 73% of them singletons. This CDR3 comprises 12 residues. Germline trimming cut 8 bases from V and 7 bases from J; bases unmatched to any gene: 8. In the case of this clone: Its matching antigen is unknown.

V usage is TRBV23-1 and J usage is TRBJ2-7; 7 positions match TRBD1. TRBV23-1 is noted as an ORF with a role that remains uncertain. Source: tumor tissue, taken from a patient who underwent chemoradiotherapy. The clonotype comes from a human donor with HPV-associated anogenital cancer. The CDR3 bases are TGCGCCAGCGGGGACAGTGCCTCGGAGCAGTACTTC. Encoded protein: CASGDSASEQYF.